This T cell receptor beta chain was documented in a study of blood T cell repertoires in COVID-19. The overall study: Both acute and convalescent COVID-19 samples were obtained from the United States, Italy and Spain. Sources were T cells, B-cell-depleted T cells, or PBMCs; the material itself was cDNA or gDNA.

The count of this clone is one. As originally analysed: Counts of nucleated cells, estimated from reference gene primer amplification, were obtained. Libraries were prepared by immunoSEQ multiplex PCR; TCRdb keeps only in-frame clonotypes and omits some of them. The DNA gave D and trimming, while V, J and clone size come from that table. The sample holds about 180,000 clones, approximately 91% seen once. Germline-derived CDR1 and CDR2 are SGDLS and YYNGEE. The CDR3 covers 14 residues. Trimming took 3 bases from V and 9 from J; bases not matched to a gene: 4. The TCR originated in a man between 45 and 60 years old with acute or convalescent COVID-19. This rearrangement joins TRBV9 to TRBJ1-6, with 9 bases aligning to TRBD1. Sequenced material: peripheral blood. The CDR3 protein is CASSARQGVSPLHF. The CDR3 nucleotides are TGTGCCAGCAGCGCGAGACAGGGGGTTTCACCCCTCCACTTT.